One and the same sample provided the 30 T cell receptor beta chains below, sequenced in a study of T cell responses to AZD1222 COVID-19 vaccine. Method: immunoSEQ multiplex PCR; TCRdb's copy keeps in-frame clones and lacks some. The sample lists approximately 150,000 clones, 89% occurring once. The sequencing here drew on peripheral blood, taken 28 days after the second AZD1222 dose. The receptor source for this set is an adult who received the AZD1222 COVID-19 vaccine.

The gene calls are TRBV15 and TRBJ2-3; D uncertain. The CDR3 sequence is 12 residues long. V was cut by 0 bases and J by 8 bases, with 6 bases left in between. Germline values: CDR1 LNHNV, CDR2 YYDKDF (reference sequence). CDR3 in amino acids: CATSRDQFTQYF. The CDR3, as DNA: TGTGCCACCAGCAGAGATCAGTTTACGCAGTATTTT.

The chain has TRBV2 and TRBJ1-1; 10 nucleotides match TRBD1. J was trimmed by 5 bases and V by 5 bases; bases with no gene match: 5. Germline V CDR1 and CDR2: SNHLY, FYNNEI. The CDR3 is made up of 14 amino acids. CDR3 region: CASSPGTGETEAFF. The CDR3 DNA reads as TGTGCCAGCAGTCCAGGGACAGGGGAGACTGAAGCTTTCTTT.

The chain has TRBV7-2 and TRBJ1-2; D gene unclear. CDR1 and CDR2 (germline): SGHTA, FQGNSA. Trimming took 5 bases from V and 5 from J, leaving 15 bases between them. The CDR3 has 14 amino acids. The CDR3 is CASSTDGNDYGYTF. The CDR3 coding sequence is TGTGCCAGCAGCACGGACGGGAATGATTATGGCTACACCTTC.

This chain joins TRBV4-1 and TRBJ1-5; D ambiguous. V was cut by 0 bases and J by 2 bases, with 8 bases left in between. This CDR3 is 15 amino acids long. CDR1 MGHRA and CDR2 YSYEKL come from the germline V gene. The CDR3 is CASSQDRRGNQPQHF. The DNA for the CDR3 is TGCGCCAGCAGCCAAGATAGGAGGGGCAATCAGCCCCAGCATTTT.

The gene calls are TRBV2 and TRBJ2-7; 9 nucleotides agree with TRBD1. The CDR3 length is 19 residues. V dropped 6 bases and J dropped 0; count of bases not matched to a gene: 18. CDR1 SNHLY and CDR2 FYNNEI come from the germline V gene. In DNA, the CDR3 is TGTGCCAGCAGGACCCCCTCACTTGGACAGGGGAGTAGCTCCTACGAGCAGTACTTC. This gives the protein CASRTPSLGQGSSSYEQYF. The full variable domain, rest sourced from reference TRBV2 and TRBJ2-7, is EPEVTQTPSHQVTQMGQEVILRCVPISNHLYFYWYRQILGQKVEFLVSFYNNEISEKSEIFDDQFSVERPDGSNFTLKIRSTKLEDSAMYFCASRTPSLGQGSSSYEQYFGPGTRLTVT.

The CDR3 DNA follows: TGCAGCGTTGATAAGCCAGGGGGTCTTTGGAACACTGAAGCTTTCTTT. Its translation is CSVDKPGGLWNTEAFF. This chain joins TRBV29-1 and TRBJ1-1; 7 positions match TRBD1. The CDR3 totals 16 residues. Trimming at V came to 3 bases and at J to 1 base, leaving 11 bases not matched to a gene. Germline CDR1 SQVTM, CDR2 ANQGSEA.

The V and J genes are TRBV12-3 or TRBV12-4 and TRBJ1-3, with unresolved D. The CDR3 totals 12 residues. V dropped 7 bases and J dropped 11 bases, with 15 bases sitting between them. The CDR3 is CASTREASAIYF. As DNA, the CDR3 is TGTGCCAGCACCCGGGAGGCGTCAGCCATATATTTT.

The chain is built from TRBV6-5 and TRBJ1-1; D is perhaps TRBD1 (6 bases). The V end lost 9 bases, the J end lost 1 base, and 18 bases lay between the germline ends. Germline CDR1 MNHEY, CDR2 SVGAGI. The CDR3 runs 15 residues. The DNA of the CDR3 is TGTGCCAGTCGGACAGCCAGAATAGAGAACACTGAAGCTTTCTTT. Protein sequence: CASRTARIENTEAFF.

The V gene is TRBV24-1, the J gene TRBJ2-1; 9 nucleotides align to TRBD1. Germline V gene lookup returns CDR1 KGHDR and CDR2 SFDVKD. CDR3 size: 15 residues. V lost 7 bases, J lost 7 bases, and 10 bases stayed unmatched. CDR3 nucleotides: TGTGCCACCAGCCTTCCCGGGACAGGGTGGAATGAGCAGTTCTTC. Protein: CATSLPGTGWNEQFF.

CDR3 nucleotide sequence: TGTGCCAGCAGCTCCCGCCCTTGGCGGGAGGGTGGCACAGATACGCAGTATTTT. The encoded protein is CASSSRPWREGGTDTQYF. The chain couples TRBV11-2 to TRBJ2-3, with 9 nucleotides matching TRBD2. J gave up 1 base and V 4 bases, and 12 bases lay outside the gene matches. Germline values: CDR1 SGHAT, CDR2 FQNNGV. The CDR3 contains 18 residues. The whole variable domain, remainder taken from reference TRBV11-2 and TRBJ2-3, is EAGVAQSPRYKIIEKRQSVAFWCNPISGHATLYWYQQILGQGPKLLIQFQNNGVVDDSQLPKDRFSAERLKGVDSTLKIQPAKLEDSAVYLCASSSRPWREGGTDTQYFGPGTRLTVL.

The CDR3 loop is CASSYVAGAQETQYF. CDR3 DNA: TGTGCCAGCAGTTACGTTGCGGGAGCCCAGGAGACCCAGTACTTC. The chain is built from TRBV6-5 and TRBJ2-5, with 7 positions matching TRBD2. The germline V gene encodes CDR1 MNHEY and CDR2 SVGAGI. The CDR3 totals 15 residues. J was trimmed by 5 bases and V by 2 bases; bases with no gene match: 8.

V gene TRBV24-1 combines with J gene TRBJ2-3; 12 positions match TRBD2. The CDR3 loop spans 16 amino acids. With 3 bases clipped from V and 5 bases from J, the junction kept 5 bases outside the gene matches. CDR1 and CDR2 from the germline V gene are KGHDR and SFDVKD. This CDR3 is CATSDQLAGGLDTQYF. The CDR3 bases are TGTGCCACCAGTGATCAACTAGCGGGAGGATTAGATACGCAGTATTTT.

The chain carries TRBV4-1 and TRBJ1-2; D is unresolved. The CDR3 extends over 11 amino acids. In germline, CDR1 is MGHRA, CDR2 YSYEKL. V was cut by 5 bases and J by 10 bases, with 11 bases left in between. The chain's CDR3 is CASSNSLSYTF. CDR3 coding DNA: TGCGCCAGCAGCAACAGTCTGTCCTACACCTTC.

The chain has TRBV7-2 and TRBJ2-7; D is possibly TRBD1 or TRBD2 (5 bases each). Germline values: CDR1 SGHTA, CDR2 FQGNSA. The length of the CDR3 is 12 residues. The V end was cut by 5 bases, the J end by 7 bases, with 12 bases between. CDR3 sequence reads: CASSPRGDEQYF. For the CDR3, the DNA is TGTGCCAGCAGCCCCCGGGGCGATGAGCAGTACTTC. The full variable domain, in which reference TRBV7-2 and TRBJ2-7 provide the parts outside the CDR3, is GAGVSQSPSNKVTEKGKDVELRCDPISGHTALYWYRQSLGQGLEFLIYFQGNSAPDKSGLPSDRFSAERTGGSVSTLTIQRTQQEDSAVYLCASSPRGDEQYFGPGTRLTVT.

This chain links TRBV30 with TRBJ2-7, with 7 bases identical to TRBD2. In germline, CDR1 is GTSNPN, CDR2 SVGIG (reference sequence). The CDR3 contains 16 residues. The junction had 11 bases not matched to a gene; V was cut back by 1 base and J by 2 bases. DNA of the CDR3: TGTGCCTGGAGTGGGGGGACTCTAGCGGCGGCCTACGAGCAGTACTTC. Translated: CAWSGGTLAAAYEQYF.

This sequence joins TRBV4-3 and TRBJ2-5; D possibly matches TRBD1 or TRBD2 (7 bases each). There are 14 residues in the CDR3. V was trimmed by 3 bases and J by 5 bases, leaving 13 bases between them. The germline V gene has CDR1 LGHNA and CDR2 YSLEER. The CDR3 protein is CASSHGTAGETQYF. CDR3 bases: TGCGCCAGCAGCCACGGGACAGCGGGGGAGACCCAGTACTTC.

V and J are TRBV5-1 and TRBJ1-1; D unclear. Per the germline V gene, CDR1 is SGHRS and CDR2 is YFSETQ. Trimming took off 4 bases at V and 0 bases at J, with 7 bases between the two ends. There are 13 residues in the CDR3. Here the CDR3 DNA reads TGCGCCAGCAGCCGTGCAATGAACACTGAAGCTTTCTTT. Translation gives CASSRAMNTEAFF.

This clone has only a few counts. This chain links TRBV3-1 (or the pseudogene TRBV3-2) with TRBJ1-6; D unclear. This CDR3 has 16 residues. Trimming took off 0 bases at V and 4 bases at J, with 10 bases between the two ends. Looked up from germline, CDR1 is LGHDT and CDR2 is YNNKEL (reference sequence). The DNA of the CDR3 is TGTGCCAGCAGCCAAGATCATGGAGCTTATAATTCACCCCTCCACTTT. Protein: CASSQDHGAYNSPLHF.

This clone was picked up one time. J is TRBJ2-3 and V is TRBV27; the match to TRBD1 covers 7 bases. The junction had 10 bases not matched to a gene; V was cut back by 8 bases and J by 2 bases. The CDR3 is made up of 15 amino acids. The germline CDR1 and CDR2 sequences are MNHEY and SMNVEV (reference sequence). CDR3 in DNA: TGTGCCAGCGCCCTAATGGGACAGTTCACAGATACGCAGTATTTT. It codes for CASALMGQFTDTQYF.

The V call is TRBV28, the J call TRBJ2-2, with TRBD2 matching 10 bases. V gave up 1 base and J gave up 5 bases; unmatched junction bases: 4. This CDR3 is 16 amino acids long. Germline values: CDR1 MDHEN, CDR2 SYDVKM. Here the CDR3 reads CASSLFKAGGTGELFF. The CDR3 DNA reads as TGTGCCAGCAGTTTATTTAAAGCGGGGGGGACCGGGGAGCTGTTTTTT.

The gene calls are TRBV6-5 and TRBJ1-5; weak D call: TRBD1 (6 bases). The germline gives CDR1 MNHEY, CDR2 SVGAGI. The CDR3 consists of 12 residues. V shed 7 bases and J shed 3 bases, with 7 bases lying between them. The CDR3 bases are TGTGCCAGCAAGGGGGTCAATCAGCCCCAGCATTTT. This gives the protein CASKGVNQPQHF.

The chain uses TRBV11-3 and TRBJ2-3; D perhaps matches TRBD2 (5 bases). With 5 bases removed from V and 6 bases from J, the gap between germline ends came to 12 bases. CDR1 is SGHNT, CDR2 YENEEA, per germline. The CDR3 sequence is 13 residues long. The CDR3 is CASSTDQRDTQYF. The CDR3 coding sequence is TGTGCCAGCAGCACCGACCAGCGGGATACGCAGTATTTT. Full variable domain (missing parts from reference TRBV11-3 and TRBJ2-3): EAGVVQSPRYKIIEKKQPVAFWCNPISGHNTLYWYLQNLGQGPELLIRYENEEAVDDSQLPKDRFSAERLKGVDSTLKIQPAELGDSAVYLCASSTDQRDTQYFGPGTRLTVL.

The gene calls are TRBV18 and TRBJ2-3; TRBD1 agrees at 10 bases. This CDR3 has 15 residues. With V trimmed by 6 bases and J by 5 bases, 8 bases remained unmatched. In germline, CDR1 is KGHSH, CDR2 LQKENI. CDR3 residues: CASSHRQGAKDTQYF. The CDR3, as DNA: TGTGCCAGCTCCCACCGACAGGGGGCTAAAGATACGCAGTATTTT.

The chain carries TRBV5-1 and TRBJ1-6; perhaps TRBD1 as D (5 bases). CDR3 length: 14 amino acids. In germline, CDR1 is SGHRS, CDR2 YFSETQ. Trimming pared 0 bases from V and 7 bases from J, leaving 8 bases between. This CDR3 is CASSLGDFNSPLHF. The DNA for the CDR3 is TGCGCCAGCAGCTTGGGGGACTTCAATTCACCCCTCCACTTT.

This sequence joins TRBV19 and TRBJ1-5; the D gene is possibly TRBD1 (5 bases). Trimming took off 7 bases at V and 3 bases at J, with 10 bases between the two ends. The CDR3 consists of 13 residues. Germline V gives CDR1 LNHDA, CDR2 SQIVND (reference sequence). The chain's CDR3 is CASTGPSNQPQHF. Written as DNA, the CDR3 is TGTGCCAGTACAGGGCCCTCCAATCAGCCCCAGCATTTT. The full variable domain, rest sourced from reference TRBV19 and TRBJ1-5, is DGGITQSPKYLFRKEGQNVTLSCEQNLNHDAMYWYRQDPGQGLRLIYYSQIVNDFQKGDIAEGYSVSREKKESFPLTVTSAQKNPTAFYLCASTGPSNQPQHFGDGTRLSIL.

V and J are TRBV27 and TRBJ2-3; no firm D call. Germline V CDR1 and CDR2: MNHEY, SMNVEV (reference sequence). Trimming shortened V by 0 bases and J by 4 bases, and 2 bases separated the two germline ends. CDR3 length: 12 amino acids. CDR3 in DNA: TGTGCCAGCAGTTTATCCCCAGATACGCAGTATTTT. This translates into CASSLSPDTQYF.

The V call is TRBV21-1, the J call TRBJ1-5. TRBV21-1 is a recognized pseudogene. The CDR3 consists of 18 residues. CDR3 loop: CASSYRWRRDYFNQPQHF. The CDR3 coding sequence is TGTGCCAGCAGCTACCGGTGGAGGAGGGATTATTTCAATCAGCCCCAGCATTTT.

This chain joins TRBV7-9 and TRBJ2-1; 12 nucleotides match TRBD2. The V and J ends lost 5 bases and 0 bases, in that order; junction bases with no gene match: 8. The CDR3 runs 18 residues. CDR1 and CDR2 from the germline V gene are SEHNR and FQNEAQ (reference sequence). CDR3 protein: CASSRRLAGAPSYNEQFF. The CDR3, as DNA: TGTGCCAGCAGCCGGAGACTAGCGGGAGCCCCCTCCTACAATGAGCAGTTCTTC.

This chain links TRBV9 with TRBJ1-2, with D unclear. This CDR3 region has 16 residues. The V end lost 3 bases, the J end lost 3 bases, and 18 bases lay between the germline ends. Germline V gives CDR1 SGDLS, CDR2 YYNGEE. The CDR3 coding sequence is TGTGCCAGCAGCGCCCTGGACGGTCAAGGTCACTATGGCTACACCTTC. It translates to CASSALDGQGHYGYTF.

On this clone: The same CDR3 arises from other DNA sequences in this sample as well. The J gene is TRBJ1-1, the V gene TRBV9, with D perhaps matching TRBD1 (5 bases). Trimming cost V 0 bases and J 1 base, with 7 bases left between them. Per germline, CDR1 SGDLS and CDR2 YYNGEE. This CDR3 region has 14 residues. CDR3 DNA: TGTGCCAGCAGCGTAGTTGGGGGGAACACTGAAGCTTTCTTT. The encoded protein is CASSVVGGNTEAFF.